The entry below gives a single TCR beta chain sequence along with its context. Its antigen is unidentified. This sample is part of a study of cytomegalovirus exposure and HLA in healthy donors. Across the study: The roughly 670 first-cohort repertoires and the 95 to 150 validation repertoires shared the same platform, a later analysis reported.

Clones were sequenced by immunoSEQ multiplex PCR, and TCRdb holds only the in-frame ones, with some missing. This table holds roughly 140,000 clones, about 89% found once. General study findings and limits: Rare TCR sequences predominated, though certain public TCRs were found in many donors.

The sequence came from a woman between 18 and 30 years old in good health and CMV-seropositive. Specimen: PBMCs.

CDR3 in DNA: TGTGCCAGCAGACCGGGACAGTCTAATGAAAAACTGTTTTTT. It encodes CASRPGQSNEKLFF. This chain uses TRBV2 with TRBJ1-4, with 7 bases fitting TRBD1. Germline V gives CDR1 SNHLY, CDR2 FYNNEI. J was trimmed by 3 bases and V by 6 bases; bases with no gene match: 4. The CDR3 sequence is 14 residues long.